This passage covers 5 T cell receptor beta chains from one sample sequenced in a study of T cells in localized non-small cell lung cancer. Assay used: immunoSEQ multiplex PCR; TCRdb lists only in-frame clones, some missing. This table holds 20,000 to 25,000 clones, about 91% found once. The material sequenced was peripheral blood mononuclear cells, taken before any cancer treatment. These receptors all stem from a woman aged 40 to 75 with stage III lung adenocarcinoma.

The chain uses TRBV11-3 and TRBJ2-2; TRBD1 might be the D (5 bases). This CDR3 has 13 amino acids. Germline-derived CDR1 and CDR2 are SGHNT and YENEEA. V was clipped by 5 bases and J by 7 bases, with 11 bases between them. The CDR3: CASSTDTGGELFF. The CDR3 DNA reads TGTGCCAGCAGCACGGATACAGGCGGGGAGCTGTTTTTT.

This clone was found once. The CDR3 coding sequence is TGTGCCAGCAGCTTGCTGGGTAGCGGGAGGGGGGAAGAGACCCAGTACTTC. It translates to CASSLLGSGRGEETQYF. This chain joins TRBV5-6 and TRBJ2-5; 11 nucleotides align to TRBD2. Germline-derived CDR1 and CDR2 are SGHDT and YYEEEE. The CDR3 totals 17 residues. J lost 3 bases, V lost 1 base, and 8 bases had no gene match. The full variable domain, its missing parts supplied by reference TRBV5-6 and TRBJ2-5, is DAGVTQSPTHLIKTRGQQVTLRCSPKSGHDTVSWYQQALGQGPQFIFQYYEEEERQRGNFPDRFSGHQFPNYSSELNVNALLLGDSALYLCASSLLGSGRGEETQYFGPGTRLLVL.

This rearrangement joins TRBV18 to TRBJ1-1; 12 bases agree with TRBD1. With 5 bases clipped from V and 4 bases from J, the junction kept 8 bases outside the gene matches. Germline CDR1 reads KGHSH; CDR2 reads LQKENI. The CDR3 runs to 16 residues. CDR3 residues: CASSSGQGARSTEAFF. The DNA of the CDR3 is TGTGCCAGCTCATCGGGACAGGGGGCTAGGAGCACTGAAGCTTTCTTT.

The V gene is TRBV19, the J gene TRBJ2-7, with 9 bases matching TRBD1. Trimming cost V 10 bases and J 3 bases; bases outside gene matches: 4. This CDR3 is 12 amino acids long. The germline V gene has CDR1 LNHDA and CDR2 SQIVND (reference sequence). CDR3 nucleotide sequence: TGTGCCACTAGGACAGGGGACTACGAGCAGTACTTC. Protein product: CATRTGDYEQYF.

This chain uses TRBV19 with TRBJ1-3; tentatively, D is TRBD1 (5 bases). Trimming stripped 6 bases from V and 0 bases from J, with 15 bases between. The CDR3 is made up of 16 amino acids. The germline V gene encodes CDR1 LNHDA and CDR2 SQIVND (reference sequence). Written as DNA, the CDR3 is TGTGCCAGTAGCCCCCAGGGCGGCCGCTCTGGAAACACCATATATTTT. Its translation is CASSPQGGRSGNTIYF.